The clone carrying this T cell receptor beta chain was detected a few times. Its specificity is not known. A minimum of 7 million PBMCs was isolated per sample. The CDR3 length is 16 residues. Looked up from germline, CDR1 is ENHRY and CDR2 is SYGVKD. V was clipped by 0 bases and J by 1 base; unmatched bases: 3. The data originate from a study of blood T cells in healthy people across ages. It was with a sample-barcoded 5' primer and a J-beta primer mix that a second PCR of roughly 7 to 12 cycles was run. There were at least 3 million CDR3-containing paired-end reads obtained from each sample. TCRdb re-called the 5' RACE reads with MiXCR, one entry per CDR3 protein. This sample has about 1.1 million distinct CDR3 sequences, with around two fifths found just once. Findings of the study overall: Changes in expanded clonotypes were possibly confounded, as the CMV status of donors was unknown. Compared with aged donors, long-lived donors showed fewer expanded clones, suggesting selection.

The sequenced material came from blood. The chain couples TRBV10-3 to TRBJ2-5, with 9 bases lining up with TRBD2. This clonotype was obtained from a man aged 18 to 35 in good health. The CDR3 loop is CAISESQRGAQETQYF. CDR3 in DNA: TGTGCCATCAGTGAGTCGCAGCGGGGGGCCCAAGAGACCCAGTACTTC.